This entry features one TCR beta chain sequence. The antigen remains undetermined. The CDR3 length is 14 residues. V was pared by 7 bases and J by 0 bases, with 10 bases between. The germline gives CDR1 MDHEN, CDR2 SYDVKM. Sample time point: cycle 4 day 1 (C4D1), after 6 weeks of nivolumab. Brentuximab vedotin exposure varied, and every patient relapsed after autologous stem cell transplantation. The entry originates in a study of PD-1 blockade in classical Hodgkin lymphoma. Study-level points and caveats: Relapsed/refractory patients reportedly had lower baseline diversity than newly diagnosed patients. The diversity seen at baseline in complete responders resembled that of newly diagnosed patients.

This table comes from immunoSEQ multiplex PCR, and its TCRdb copy is limited to in-frame clones, with some not included. The table has roughly 50,000 clones, 86% seen once; the top ten hold 6.5% to 8.5%. The clonotype was recovered from a human donor with classical Hodgkin lymphoma. The source material was peripheral blood mononuclear cells (PBMCs), sampled before the fourth cycle of nivolumab. The chain joins TRBV28 to TRBJ1-5; D is unresolved. The CDR3 DNA reads as TGTGCCAGCAATAAGGAATATAGCAATCAGCCCCAGCATTTT. This sequence encodes CASNKEYSNQPQHF.